Detailed here is one T cell receptor (beta chain). There are many counts of this clonotype. Its binding antigen is unknown. No clone much larger than this one lies a single base away; base qualities are absent. The data originate from a study of T cell repertoires in cytomegalovirus infection (dated by TCRdb to about 2019). In terms of the full investigation: Because public TCR beta signatures pointed to carriage of CMV infection together with the matching HLA type, the HLA type of each donor mattered for the analysis.

The CDR3 sequence holds 15 residues, the cysteine and phenylalanine included. Only CDR3 DNA remains: 45 bases, in frame from the first base. CDR1 and CDR2 were assigned from the germline V gene (reference sequence) as SEHNR and FQNEAQ. V is reduced by 4 bases and J by 6 bases, leaving a spacing of 17 bases between them. The sequencing machine was an Illumina HiSeq 1500. TCRdb trimmed public reads at Q25 via fastp, called clones via MiXCR and kept in-frame beta chains. Each CDR3 protein gets just one entry, which takes the most common genes and DNA from the rows behind it. In all, the sample holds about 360,000 distinct CDR3 sequences, and less than 20% of those were seen once. The ten top clones hold approximately 10% of the sample. The study at large found these results: In both this cohort and an independent cohort of under 450 donors, the cumulative frequency of public TCR beta family members distinguished carriers of CMV infection plus the relevant HLA type. The ex vivo response was dominated by HLA-C-restricted CMV-specific TCR beta clonotypes, and the single most frequent clonotype in two of eight donors was supplied by these HLA-C-restricted clonotypes.

The sequenced sample consisted of PBMCs. The chain couples TRBV7-9 to TRBJ2-3, with a weak D call of TRBD2 (5 bases match). The receptor was derived from a human donor in good health (CMV status not recorded). Some clones in this sample may be carry-over from other donors' samples. The bases read TGTGCCAGCAGCTCCGACTACGCCTCCAGGGATACGCAGTATTTT. The encoded protein is CASSSDYASRDTQYF.